The 2 T cell receptor beta chains presented below share a single source sample, sequenced in a study of T cell responses to AZD1222 COVID-19 vaccine. The method was immunoSEQ multiplex PCR; TCRdb's version includes in-frame clones alone and lacks a portion of them. The table includes around 99,000 clones, 75% to 90% detected once. This specimen was peripheral blood, taken on day 0 of AZD1222 vaccination. These receptors came from an adult in good health.

CDR3 in amino acids: CASSRDRGLSTDTQYF. The CDR3 DNA reads as TGTGCCAGCAGCCGGGACAGGGGGCTGAGCACAGATACGCAGTATTTT. The chain uses TRBV7-2 and TRBJ2-3; 12 bases agree with TRBD1. The germline V gene has CDR1 SGHTA and CDR2 FQGNSA. V was clipped by 5 bases and J by 0 bases; unmatched bases: 3. The CDR3 has 16 amino acids.

CDR3 protein: CASSLDLAGAYEQYF. The CDR3 DNA follows: TGTGCCAGCAGCTTAGATCTAGCGGGGGCCTACGAGCAGTACTTC. The chain couples TRBV11-2 to TRBJ2-7; 10 bases align to TRBD2. The ends lost 0 bases at V and 2 bases at J; junction bases unmatched: 1. From germline, CDR1 is SGHAT and CDR2 FQNNGV. The CDR3 contains 15 residues. Filled out from reference TRBV11-2 and TRBJ2-7, the complete variable domain reads EAGVAQSPRYKIIEKRQSVAFWCNPISGHATLYWYQQILGQGPKLLIQFQNNGVVDDSQLPKDRFSAERLKGVDSTLKIQPAKLEDSAVYLCASSLDLAGAYEQYFGPGTRLTVT.